One and the same sample provided the 3 T cell receptor beta chains below, sequenced in a study of Ad26.COV2.S vaccination and SARS-CoV-2 variants. TCRdb's table, derived via immunoSEQ multiplex PCR, lists solely in-frame clones and lacks some. The sample shows more than 250,000 clones, about 90% of them seen only once. Treatment reported: around 19 received Ad26.COV2.S at low or high dose, single or two shots; about 5 received placebo; per-sample allocation not given. Day 63 following the first vaccine or placebo injection was when the samples were taken. Material: peripheral blood, obtained in a trial of Ad26.COV2.S vaccine versus placebo. These receptors were collected from a person aged 18-60 years who received the Ad26.COV2.S COVID-19 vaccine or a placebo.

The chain has TRBV7-2 and TRBJ2-3, with a possible D match to TRBD1 (6 bases). V was trimmed by 3 bases and J by 2 bases, leaving 9 bases between them. CDR3 length: 14 amino acids. The germline V gene has CDR1 SGHTA and CDR2 FQGNSA. The chain's CDR3 is CASSLGQVTDTQYF. DNA of the CDR3: TGTGCCAGCAGCTTGGGACAAGTCACAGATACGCAGTATTTT.

J is TRBJ1-1 and V is TRBV29-1; perhaps TRBD1 as D (6 bases). The V gene lost 5 bases and the J gene lost 1 base, with 26 bases spanning the gap. Germline V gene sequence: CDR1 SQVTM, CDR2 ANQGSEA. This CDR3 comprises 18 residues. Here the CDR3 reads CSVSRPRDGGRTNTEAFF. Here the CDR3 DNA reads TGCAGCGTTTCGCGTCCCCGGGACGGGGGCAGAACGAACACTGAAGCTTTCTTT.

The chain combines TRBV7-2 with TRBJ1-6, with D hard to call. V was clipped by 3 bases and J by 8 bases, with 11 bases between them. Per the germline V gene, CDR1 is SGHTA and CDR2 is FQGNSA. This CDR3 has 14 amino acids. CDR3 bases: TGTGCCAGCAGCTTGCGACAACGAGATTCACCCCTCCACTTT. It specifies CASSLRQRDSPLHF.